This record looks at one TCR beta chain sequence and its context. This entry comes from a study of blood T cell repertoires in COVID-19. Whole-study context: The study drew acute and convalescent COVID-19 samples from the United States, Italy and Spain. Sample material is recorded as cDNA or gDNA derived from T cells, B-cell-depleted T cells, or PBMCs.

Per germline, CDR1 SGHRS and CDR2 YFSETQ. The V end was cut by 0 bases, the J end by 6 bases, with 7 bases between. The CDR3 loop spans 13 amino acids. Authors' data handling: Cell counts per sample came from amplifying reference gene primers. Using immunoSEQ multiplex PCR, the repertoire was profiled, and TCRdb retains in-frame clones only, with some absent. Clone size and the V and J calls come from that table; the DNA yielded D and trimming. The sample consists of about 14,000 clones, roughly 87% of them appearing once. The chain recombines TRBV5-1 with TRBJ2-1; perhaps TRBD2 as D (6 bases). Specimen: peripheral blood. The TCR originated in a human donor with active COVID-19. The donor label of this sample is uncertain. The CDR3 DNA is TGCGCCAGCAGCTTGGCTAGCGCCAATGAGCAGTTCTTC. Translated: CASSLASANEQFF.